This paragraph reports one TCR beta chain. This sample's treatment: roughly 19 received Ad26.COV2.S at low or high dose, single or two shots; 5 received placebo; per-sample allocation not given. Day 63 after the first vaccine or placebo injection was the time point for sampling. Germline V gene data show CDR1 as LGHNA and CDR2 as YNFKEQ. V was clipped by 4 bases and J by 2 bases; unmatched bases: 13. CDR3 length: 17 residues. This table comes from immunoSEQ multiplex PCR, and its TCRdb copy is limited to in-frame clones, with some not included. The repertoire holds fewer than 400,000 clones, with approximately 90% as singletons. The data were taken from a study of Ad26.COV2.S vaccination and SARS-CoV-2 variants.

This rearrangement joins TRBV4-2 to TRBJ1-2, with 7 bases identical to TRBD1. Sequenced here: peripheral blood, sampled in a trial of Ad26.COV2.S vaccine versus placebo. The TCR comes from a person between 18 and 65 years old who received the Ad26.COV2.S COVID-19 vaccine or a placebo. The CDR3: CASSPGGGGEGNYGYTF. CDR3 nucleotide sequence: TGTGCCAGCAGCCCCGGAGGAGGGGGCGAAGGAAACTATGGCTACACCTTC.